The 3 T cell receptor beta chains presented below share a single source sample, sequenced in a study of blood T cell repertoires in COVID-19 (dated by TCRdb to 2018 to 2021). The library came from the immunoSEQ multiplex PCR assay. TCRdb retrieved this table from immuneACCESS and kept in-frame rearrangements only. Not all clones are present; in checked studies, unresolved V genes account for under half, and no reason is known for the remainder. The sample data list some 270,000 clones, and around 92% of these were observed just once. The biggest ten clones account for under 2.5% of the sample. Sequenced sample: PBMCs or T cells enriched from blood (not recorded which). All receptors derive from a woman aged 55-69 years who had recovered from COVID-19.

The chain employs TRBV19 and TRBJ1-4; 7 bases line up with TRBD1. The CDR3 runs 17 residues. J was trimmed by 0 bases and V by 1 base; bases with no gene match: 5. Germline V CDR1 and CDR2: LNHDA, SQIVND (reference sequence). CDR3 nucleotides: TGTGCCAGTAGTATAGCGGGACAGAGTGCAACTAATGAAAAACTGTTTTTT. Protein product: CASSIAGQSATNEKLFF. Drawing the rest from reference TRBV19 and TRBJ1-4, the complete variable domain is DGGITQSPKYLFRKEGQNVTLSCEQNLNHDAMYWYRQDPGQGLRLIYYSQIVNDFQKGDIAEGYSVSREKKESFPLTVTSAQKNPTAFYLCASSIAGQSATNEKLFFGSGTQLSVL.

The genes are TRBV2 and TRBJ2-2; 10 bases agree with TRBD1. Trimming cost V 5 bases and J 5 bases; bases outside gene matches: 5. The CDR3 is 15 amino acids. The germline CDR1 and CDR2 sequences are SNHLY and FYNNEI. The DNA for the CDR3 is TGTGCCAGCAGTTGGGACAGGGGTGGTACCGGGGAGCTGTTTTTT. This encodes CASSWDRGGTGELFF.

This chain links TRBV30 with TRBJ2-1, with 9 bases fitting TRBD2. J was trimmed by 5 bases and V by 7 bases; bases with no gene match: 18. Germline assignment: CDR1 GTSNPN and CDR2 SVGIG (reference sequence). CDR3 length: 17 residues. Written as DNA, the CDR3 is TGTGCCTCAGGGCCCCTAGCGGGATTTCCAGGGCACAATGAGCAGTTCTTC. Translation: CASGPLAGFPGHNEQFF.